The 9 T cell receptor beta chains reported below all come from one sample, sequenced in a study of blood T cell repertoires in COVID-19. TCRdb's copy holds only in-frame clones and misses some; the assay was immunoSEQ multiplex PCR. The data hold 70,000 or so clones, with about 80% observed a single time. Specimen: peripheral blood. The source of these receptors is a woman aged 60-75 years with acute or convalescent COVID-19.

The chain's CDR3 is CASSHSGGGYNEQFF. DNA of the CDR3: TGCGCCAGCAGCCATAGCGGGGGGGGCTACAATGAGCAGTTCTTC. The chain combines TRBV4-1 with TRBJ2-1; TRBD2 agrees at 11 bases. CDR1 is MGHRA and CDR2 is YSYEKL in the germline V gene. This CDR3 has 15 amino acids. Trimming at V came to 3 bases and at J to 3 bases, leaving 1 base not matched to a gene.

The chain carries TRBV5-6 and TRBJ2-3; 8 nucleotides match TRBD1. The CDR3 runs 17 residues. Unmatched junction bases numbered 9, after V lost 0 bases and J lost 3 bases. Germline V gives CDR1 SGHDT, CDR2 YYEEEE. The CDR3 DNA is TGTGCCAGCAGCTTGGGAGAATTGAGACAGGGGACAGATACGCAGTATTTT. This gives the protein CASSLGELRQGTDTQYF.

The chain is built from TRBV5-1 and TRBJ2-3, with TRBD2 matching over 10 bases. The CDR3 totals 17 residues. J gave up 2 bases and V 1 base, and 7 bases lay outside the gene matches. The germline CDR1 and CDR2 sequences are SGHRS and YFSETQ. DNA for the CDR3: TGCGCCAGCAGCTTGAGGGGTAGCGGGGGGCCCACAGATACGCAGTATTTT. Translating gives CASSLRGSGGPTDTQYF.

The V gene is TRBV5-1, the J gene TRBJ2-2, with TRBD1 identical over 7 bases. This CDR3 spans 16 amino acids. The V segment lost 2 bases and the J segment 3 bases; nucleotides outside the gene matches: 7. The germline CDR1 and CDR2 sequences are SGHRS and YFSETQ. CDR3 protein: CASSLYQGGHTGELFF. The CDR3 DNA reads TGCGCCAGCAGCTTATACCAAGGGGGCCACACCGGGGAGCTGTTTTTT.

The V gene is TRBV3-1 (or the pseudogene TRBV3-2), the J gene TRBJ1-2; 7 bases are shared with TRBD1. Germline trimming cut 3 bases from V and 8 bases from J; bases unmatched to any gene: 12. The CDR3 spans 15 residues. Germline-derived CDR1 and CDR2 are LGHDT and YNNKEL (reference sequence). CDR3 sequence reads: CASSHLITGVRGYTF. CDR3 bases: TGTGCCAGCAGCCACCTAATAACAGGGGTCCGAGGCTACACCTTC.

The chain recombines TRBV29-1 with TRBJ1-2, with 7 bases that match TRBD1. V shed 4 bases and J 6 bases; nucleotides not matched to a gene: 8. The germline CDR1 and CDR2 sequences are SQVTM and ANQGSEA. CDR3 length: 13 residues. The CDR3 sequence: CSVGGQVEHGYTF. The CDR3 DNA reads TGCAGCGTTGGCGGACAGGTCGAACATGGCTACACCTTC.

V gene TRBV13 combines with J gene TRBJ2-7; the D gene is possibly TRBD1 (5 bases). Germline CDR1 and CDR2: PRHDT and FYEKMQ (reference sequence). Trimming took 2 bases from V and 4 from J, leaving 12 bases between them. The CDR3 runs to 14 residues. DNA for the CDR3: TGTGCCAGCAGCTTATCCCAGCGACAGTACGAGCAGTACTTC. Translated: CASSLSQRQYEQYF.

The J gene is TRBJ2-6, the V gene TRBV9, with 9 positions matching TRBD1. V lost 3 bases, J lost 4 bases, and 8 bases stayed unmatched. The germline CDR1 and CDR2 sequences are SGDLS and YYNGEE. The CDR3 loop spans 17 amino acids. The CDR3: CASSESGTGPGANVLTF. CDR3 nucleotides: TGTGCCAGCAGCGAGAGCGGGACAGGGCCCGGGGCCAACGTCCTGACTTTC. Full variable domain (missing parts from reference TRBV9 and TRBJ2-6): DSGVTQTPKHLITATGQRVTLRCSPRSGDLSVYWYQQSLDQGLQFLIQYYNGEERAKGNILERFSAQQFPDLHSELNLSSLELGDSALYFCASSESGTGPGANVLTFGAGSRLTVL.

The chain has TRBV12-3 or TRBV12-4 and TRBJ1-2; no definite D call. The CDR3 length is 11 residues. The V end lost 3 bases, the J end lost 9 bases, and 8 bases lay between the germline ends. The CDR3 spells CASSLGRRYTF. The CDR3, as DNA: TGTGCCAGCAGTTTGGGCAGACGCTACACCTTC.